Reported below is one T cell receptor beta chain. Its antigen specificity is not known. Within one base of it there is no much larger clone, and no base qualities were kept. This entry belongs to a study of blood T cell repertoires in COVID-19 (dated by TCRdb to 2018 to 2021). Some background on the complete study: Samples from collaborators originated in the United States, Italy and Spain and spanned both the acute and convalescent phases of COVID-19. The material from the prospective study consisted of cDNA or gDNA derived from T cells, B-cell-depleted T cells, or PBMCs. Subjects who had been exposed to COVID-19, were actively infected with it, or had recovered from it provided the deeply sampled blood TCRbeta repertoires that made up the dataset. The repertoires were released in a freely available public database meant as a resource for research on the immune response to SARS-CoV-2. The samples were drawn from two sources: the first 160 participants of the ongoing ImmuneRACE study, and some 1,300 subjects contributed by 6 global collaborators. Nearly every sample came with metadata listing a de-identified subject ID, COVID-19 status, age in years and sex. Where available, HLA class I and class II types were obtained from metadata supplied by the sample provider rather than from assay-based typing.

TCRbeta CDR3 regions were amplified from genomic DNA using the immunoSEQ Assay, a bias-controlled multiplex PCR. On the study's bioinformatics: Nucleated cell counts per sample were estimated from amplification of reference gene primers within the assay. To quantify the absolute abundance of each unique TCRbeta CDR3 rearrangement, sequence reads were collapsed and filtered. Productive Simpson clonality was computed per sample as the square root of Simpson's diversity index over productive rearrangements. TCRdb's version of the immuneACCESS table is confined to in-frame rearrangements and falls short of the full clone set. An unresolved V gene accounts for under half of the shortfall where checked; the remainder is of unknown origin. D and trimming were read from the DNA, whereas the V and J calls and clone size are those reported in that table. The sample includes approximately 150,000 clones, with approximately 90% observed a single time. Over 2% of the sample lies in the top ten.

One collaborating source in Seattle enrolled patients during active infection and followed them longitudinally through the course of disease. Collaborating institutions collected whole blood in K2EDTA tubes following their own protocols. For TCRbeta analysis, collaborators shipped samples as frozen whole blood, isolated PBMCs, or DNA extracted from either of those sample types. General conclusions and limits of the study: The amount of clinical and demographic metadata varied by source and participant and was provided uncurated.

Between the V and J ends, shortened by 2 bases and 6 bases respectively, the junction contains 20 bases. The germline V gene (reference sequence) provides CDR1 SGHNT and CDR2 YYREEE. The cysteine opens and the phenylalanine closes a CDR3 of 16 amino acids. This entry keeps only the CDR3 DNA: 48 bases, framed from base 1. The source material was peripheral blood. The source is a human donor with COVID-19, enrolled during active disease. The donor label of this sample is uncertain. The chain was built from TRBV5-4 and TRBJ2-5; TRBD1 might be the D gene, on 7 matching bases. The nucleotide sequence is TGTGCCAGCAGCTTCCCCCCCCACAGGGGAGGAAAGACCCAGTACTTC. Its translation is CASSFPPHRGGKTQYF.